Below are 16 T cell receptor beta chains sequenced from a single sample in a study of cytomegalovirus exposure and HLA in healthy donors. PCR employed 60 Vbeta and 13 Jbeta primers. Sequenced by immunoSEQ multiplex PCR; TCRdb stores in-frame clones only, minus some. This sample yields 150,000 to 200,000 clones, of which around 79% are seen a single time; roughly 1.4% belongs to the top ten. The sample taken for sequencing was PBMCs. The receptors were sampled from a woman aged 45-65 years in good health and CMV-seronegative.

This chain connects TRBV7-3 to TRBJ2-1; tentative D call: TRBD1 (6 bases). CDR1 and CDR2 from the germline V gene are SGHTA and FQGTGA. The CDR3 consists of 15 residues. Trimming pared 5 bases from V and 4 bases from J, leaving 15 bases between. In DNA form, the CDR3 reads TGTGCCAGCAGCCCACAGGGAAATCGATACAATGAGCAGTTCTTC. This codes for CASSPQGNRYNEQFF.

This clone was seen once. The genes are TRBV29-1 and TRBJ2-7, with TRBD2 identical over 7 bases. Trimming removed 4 bases from V and 3 bases from J; junction bases left unmatched: 3. Looked up from germline, CDR1 is SQVTM and CDR2 is ANQGSEA. The CDR3 runs to 12 residues. DNA for the CDR3: TGCAGCGTTGGTGGGGGGGGCTACGAGCAGTACTTC. Its protein product is CSVGGGGYEQYF.

The V and J genes are TRBV18 and TRBJ2-2; no firm D call. Per germline, CDR1 KGHSH and CDR2 LQKENI. Trimming removed 2 bases from V and 4 bases from J, with 11 bases in between. This CDR3 spans 15 amino acids. The CDR3 region is CASSPATLSTGELFF. The DNA of the CDR3 is TGTGCCAGCTCACCAGCGACACTTTCCACCGGGGAGCTGTTTTTT. Supplemented by reference TRBV18 and TRBJ2-2, the full variable domain reads NAGVMQNPRHLVRRRGQEARLRCSPMKGHSHVYWYRQLPEEGLKFMVYLQKENIIDESGMPKERFSAEFPKEGPSILRIQQVVRGDSAAYFCASSPATLSTGELFFGEGSRLTVL.

There are a few counts of this clone. The chain has TRBV5-1 and TRBJ2-1; 8 positions agree with TRBD2. V lost 7 bases, J lost 5 bases, and 20 bases stayed unmatched. There are 18 residues in the CDR3. Per germline, CDR1 SGHRS and CDR2 YFSETQ. The CDR3 DNA reads as TGCGCCAGCGGACGATGGGGCTTTGCGGGAGGAACTGACAATGAGCAGTTCTTC. It specifies CASGRWGFAGGTDNEQFF.

A single count supports this clone. The rearrangement links TRBV19 to TRBJ1-1; D may be TRBD1 (5 bases). Trimming left V 3 bases short and J 4 bases short, with 12 bases between. CDR3 length: 14 residues. CDR1 is LNHDA and CDR2 is SQIVND in the germline V gene (reference sequence). This CDR3 is CASSINWGVTEAFF. The CDR3 coding sequence is TGTGCCAGTAGTATCAATTGGGGGGTCACTGAAGCTTTCTTT. Full variable domain (remainder filled in from reference TRBV19 and TRBJ1-1): DGGITQSPKYLFRKEGQNVTLSCEQNLNHDAMYWYRQDPGQGLRLIYYSQIVNDFQKGDIAEGYSVSREKKESFPLTVTSAQKNPTAFYLCASSINWGVTEAFFGQGTRLTVV.

The genes are TRBV5-1 and TRBJ1-1; D gene ambiguous. V lost 5 bases and J lost 0, with 8 bases in between. There are 13 residues in the CDR3. Germline assignment: CDR1 SGHRS and CDR2 YFSETQ. Here the CDR3 DNA reads TGCGCCAGCAGTACCAGAATGAACACTGAAGCTTTCTTT. Its translation: CASSTRMNTEAFF.

This CDR3 is CASSDWTSGNNGELFF. The CDR3 nucleotides are TGTGCCAGCTCGGACTGGACTAGCGGGAATAACGGGGAGCTGTTTTTT. V and J are TRBV9 and TRBJ2-2, with 12 bases that match TRBD2. V trimming: 7 bases; J trimming: 7 bases; junction bases outside the gene matches: 11. The germline gives CDR1 SGDLS, CDR2 YYNGEE. CDR3 length equals 16 residues.

This chain uses TRBV9 with TRBJ2-7; 7 nucleotides align to TRBD2. This CDR3 has 14 amino acids. V dropped 3 bases and J dropped 2; count of bases not matched to a gene: 5. In germline, CDR1 is SGDLS, CDR2 YYNGEE. The chain's CDR3 is CASSGGGGTYEQYF. The CDR3 DNA is TGTGCCAGCAGCGGGGGGGGTGGTACCTACGAGCAGTACTTC.

In its sample, this clone was seen once. The rearrangement links TRBV7-2 to TRBJ2-1, with 9 positions matching TRBD2. CDR1 and CDR2 from the germline V gene are SGHTA and FQGNSA. The CDR3 consists of 15 residues. Trimming cost V 1 base and J 15 bases; bases outside gene matches: 13. Here the CDR3 reads CASSLGGTIAGAGFF. The CDR3 bases are TGTGCCAGCAGCTTAGGGGGGACGATAGCGGGGGCGGGGTTCTTC.

The chain uses TRBV19 and TRBJ2-1; D is unclear. Germline V gene data show CDR1 as LNHDA and CDR2 as SQIVND (reference sequence). This CDR3 comprises 15 residues. V was pared by 4 bases and J by 0 bases, with 10 bases between. CDR3 nucleotide sequence: TGTGCCAGTAGTACTACTGCCCCCTCCTACAATGAGCAGTTCTTC. Protein: CASSTTAPSYNEQFF.

This clone has just a few counts. J is TRBJ2-7 and V is TRBV7-8, with 10 bases lining up with TRBD1. This CDR3 comprises 15 residues. Germline CDR1 and CDR2: SGHVS and FQNEAQ. V trimming: 3 bases; J trimming: 2 bases; junction bases outside the gene matches: 4. CDR3 sequence reads: CASSFAGTGAYEQYF. The CDR3 region has the DNA TGTGCCAGCAGCTTTGCCGGGACAGGGGCCTACGAGCAGTACTTC.

J is TRBJ2-1 and V is TRBV25-1; 11 bases are a match to TRBD2. V lost 9 bases and J lost 6; bases outside the gene matches: 7. CDR1 is MGHDK, CDR2 SYGVNS, per germline. The CDR3 spans 14 residues. In DNA, the CDR3 is TGTGCCAGTACACCCGGGACTAGCGGCAATGAGCAGTTCTTC. Amino acid sequence: CASTPGTSGNEQFF.

The chain combines TRBV7-3 with TRBJ1-1, with unresolved D. The CDR3 consists of 15 residues. Trimming took off 3 bases at V and 1 base at J, with 12 bases between the two ends. Looked up from germline, CDR1 is SGHTA and CDR2 is FQGTGA. CDR3 residues: CASSLEGGRNTEAFF. The DNA of the CDR3 is TGTGCCAGCAGCTTGGAGGGAGGGAGGAACACTGAAGCTTTCTTT.

The chain links TRBV28 to TRBJ2-3; 10 bases line up with TRBD2. The V segment lost 2 bases and the J segment 0 bases; nucleotides outside the gene matches: 5. The CDR3 spans 17 residues. The germline gives CDR1 MDHEN, CDR2 SYDVKM. CDR3 sequence: CASSLGTSGASTDTQYF. The CDR3, as DNA: TGTGCCAGCAGTTTAGGTACTAGCGGGGCTAGCACAGATACGCAGTATTTT.

The rearrangement uses TRBV5-1 and TRBJ2-3, with TRBD2 matching 8 bases. The germline gives CDR1 SGHRS, CDR2 YFSETQ. V lost 3 bases, J lost 4 bases, and 7 bases stayed unmatched. This CDR3 contains 15 residues. CDR3 amino acids: CASSSKRERADTQYF. CDR3 sequence (DNA): TGCGCCAGCAGCTCTAAGCGGGAGAGGGCAGATACGCAGTATTTT.

This chain links TRBV5-1 with TRBJ2-1, with D perhaps TRBD1 (5 bases). Trimming took off 0 bases at V and 2 bases at J, with 12 bases between the two ends. CDR3 length equals 16 residues. Germline V gene data show CDR1 as SGHRS and CDR2 as YFSETQ. The CDR3 here is CASSLAGKVTYNEQFF. Written as DNA, the CDR3 is TGCGCCAGCAGCTTGGCAGGGAAAGTCACCTACAATGAGCAGTTCTTC.